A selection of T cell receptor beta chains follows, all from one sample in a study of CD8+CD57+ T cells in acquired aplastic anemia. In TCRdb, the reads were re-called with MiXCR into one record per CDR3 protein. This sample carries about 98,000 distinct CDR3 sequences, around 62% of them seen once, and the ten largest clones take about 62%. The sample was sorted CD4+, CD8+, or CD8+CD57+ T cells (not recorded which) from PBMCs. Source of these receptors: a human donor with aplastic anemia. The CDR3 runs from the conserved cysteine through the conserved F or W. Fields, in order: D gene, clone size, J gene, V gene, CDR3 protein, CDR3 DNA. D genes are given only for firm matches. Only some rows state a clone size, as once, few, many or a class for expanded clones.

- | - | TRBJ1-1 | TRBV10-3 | CAISASQGNTEAFF | TGTGCCATCAGTGCAAGTCAGGGAAACACTGAAGCTTTCTTT
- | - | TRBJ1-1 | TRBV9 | CASTKGRTSSEAFF | TGTGCCAGCACTAAGGGACGGACGTCATCTGAAGCTTTCTTT
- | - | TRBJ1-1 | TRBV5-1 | CASSREGVNTEAFF | TGCGCCAGCAGCCGGGAGGGGGTGAACACTGAAGCTTTCTTT
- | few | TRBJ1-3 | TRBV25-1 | CASSERGFGNTIYF | TGTGCCAGCAGTGAAAGGGGATTTGGAAACACCATATATTTT
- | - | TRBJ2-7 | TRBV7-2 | CASSLIPGEQYF | TGTGCCAGCAGCTTAATACCGGGCGAGCAGTACTTC
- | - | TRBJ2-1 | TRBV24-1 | CATSDLPGSYNEQFF | TGTGCCACCAGTGATTTGCCTGGCTCCTACAATGAGCAGTTCTTC
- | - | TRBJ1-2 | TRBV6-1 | CASTSSTVSYGYTF | TGTGCCAGCACCTCATCTACCGTGAGCTATGGCTACACCTTC
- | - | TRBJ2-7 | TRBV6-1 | CASRPGAIYEQYF | TGTGCCAGCAGGCCCGGGGCAATCTACGAGCAGTACTTC
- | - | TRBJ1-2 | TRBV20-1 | CSARDHRERGYTF | TGCAGTGCTAGAGATCACAGGGAACGTGGCTACACCTTC
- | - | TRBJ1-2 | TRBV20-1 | CSARRWQGDDGYTF | TGCAGTGCTAGGCGGTGGCAGGGAGACGATGGCTACACCTTC
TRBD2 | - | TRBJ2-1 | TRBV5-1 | CASSFTTSGSSYNEQFF | TGCGCCAGCAGCTTCACCACTAGCGGGAGCTCCTACAATGAGCAGTTCTTC
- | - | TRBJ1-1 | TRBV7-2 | CASSVNTEAFF | TGTGCCAGCAGCGTGAACACTGAAGCTTTCTTT
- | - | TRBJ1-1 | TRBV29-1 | CSVEGGDGAEAFF | TGCAGCGTTGAAGGGGGGGATGGCGCTGAAGCTTTCTTT
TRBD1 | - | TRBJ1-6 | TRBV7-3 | CASSLTGANNSPLHF | TGTGCCAGCAGCCTCACAGGGGCTAATAATTCACCCCTCCACTTT
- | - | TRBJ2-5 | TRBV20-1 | CSATTGEVSETQYF | TGCAGTGCTACCACAGGGGAGGTCTCTGAGACCCAGTACTTC
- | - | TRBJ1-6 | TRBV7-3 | CASSLRSGGNSPLHF | TGTGCCAGCAGCTTAAGGTCCGGGGGTAATTCACCCCTCCACTTT
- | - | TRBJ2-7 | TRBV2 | CASSDYGSNEQYF | TGTGCCAGCAGTGATTACGGGAGCAACGAGCAGTACTTC
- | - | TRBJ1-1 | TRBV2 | CASSEGNGWNTEAFF | TGTGCCAGCAGTGAGGGGAATGGTTGGAACACTGAAGCTTTCTTT
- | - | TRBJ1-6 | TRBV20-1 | CSASSGINSPLHF | TGCAGTGCTAGTTCGGGAATTAATTCACCCCTCCACTTT
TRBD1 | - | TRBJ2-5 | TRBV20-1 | CSARSQGRGETQYF | TGCAGTGCTAGGTCACAGGGGCGAGGAGAGACCCAGTACTTC
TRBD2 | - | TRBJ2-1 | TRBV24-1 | CATSDFSGSSYNEQFF | TGTGCCACCAGTGATTTTAGCGGGAGCTCCTACAATGAGCAGTTCTTC
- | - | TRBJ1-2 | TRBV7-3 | CASSLNPNYGYTF | TGTGCCAGCAGCTTAAACCCGAACTATGGCTACACCTTC
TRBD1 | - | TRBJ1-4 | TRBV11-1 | CASSLGQGGNEKLFF | TGTGCCAGCAGCCTCGGACAGGGAGGAAATGAAAAACTGTTTTTT
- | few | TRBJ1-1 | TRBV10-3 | CAISGTGNTEAFF | TGTGCCATCAGCGGGACGGGGAACACTGAAGCTTTCTTT
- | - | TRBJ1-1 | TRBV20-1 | CSASSPNTEAFF | TGCAGTGCTAGCTCCCCGAACACTGAAGCTTTCTTT
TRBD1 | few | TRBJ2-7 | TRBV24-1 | CARDRGQDEQYF | TGTGCCAGGGACAGGGGGCAGGACGAGCAGTACTTC
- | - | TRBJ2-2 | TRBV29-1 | CSVAGASTVELFF | TGCAGCGTTGCGGGGGCTTCCACCGTGGAGCTGTTTTTT
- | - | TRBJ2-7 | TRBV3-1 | CASSQVGEQYF | TGTGCCAGCAGCCAAGTAGGCGAGCAGTACTTC